These 3 T cell receptor beta chains share one sample of origin, sequenced in a study of memory CD4+ T cells and cytomegalovirus serostatus. The sort gate was single viable CD3+CD4+CD8-CD45RO+ cells for memory CD4+ T cells. TCRdb's table, derived via immunoSEQ multiplex PCR, lists solely in-frame clones and lacks some. The top ten hold about 1% of the sample, which has approximately 65,000 clones, roughly 80% seen once. The sample consisted of memory CD4+ T cells from blood. These receptors were obtained from an adult in good health and CMV-seronegative.

The chain carries TRBV5-3 and TRBJ1-5, with TRBD1 matching 9 bases. TRBV5-3 is flagged as an ORF with uncertain function. Losses at the gene ends were 4 bases for V and 0 bases for J; bases not matched to a gene: 11. The CDR3 contains 18 residues. The CDR3 region has the DNA TGTGCCAGAAGCCCGCACAGGGGGCGCTTCGATAGCAATCAGCCCCAGCATTTT. It specifies CARSPHRGRFDSNQPQHF.

This chain links TRBV10-3 with TRBJ1-1; TRBD1 matches at 8 bases. The trim removed 10 bases at V and 4 bases at J, leaving 8 bases unmatched. The CDR3 runs to 13 residues. Germline V gives CDR1 ENHRY, CDR2 SYGVKD. CDR3 region: CASSGQGVTEAFF. The CDR3 DNA sequence: TGTGCCAGTTCCGGACAGGGAGTCACTGAAGCTTTCTTT.

This clone was observed a few times. This chain joins TRBV19 and TRBJ1-1; TRBD1 agrees at 9 bases. CDR1 LNHDA and CDR2 SQIVND come from the germline V gene (reference sequence). The CDR3 has 15 residues. With 4 bases clipped from V and 5 bases from J, the junction kept 8 bases outside the gene matches. In DNA form, the CDR3 reads TGTGCCAGTAGTACAACGGGACAGGGAAATACTGAAGCTTTCTTT. It encodes CASSTTGQGNTEAFF.